These T cell receptor beta chains were read from a single sample in a study of cytomegalovirus exposure and HLA in healthy donors. Clones were read by immunoSEQ multiplex PCR, and TCRdb kept only the in-frame ones, dropping some. The sample consists of about 100,000 clones, about 72% of them appearing once. The sample was PBMCs. These receptors were collected from a woman aged 60-75 years in good health and CMV-seropositive. Each CDR3 is given with its conserved first and last residue.

v_call: TRBV7-7
cdr3_aa: CASSLLAGTSETQYF

v_call: TRBV7-9
cdr3_aa: CASSLARTGLTYEQYF

v_call: TRBV4-2
cdr3_aa: CASRTSGSDGELFF

v_call: TRBV2
cdr3_aa: CASGAGSGLNTQYF

v_call: TRBV7-9
cdr3_aa: CASRTGTAMNTEAFF

v_call: TRBV5-6
cdr3_aa: CASSFSGSSYEQYF

v_call: TRBV6-1
cdr3_aa: CASVAGVAYEQYF

v_call: TRBV19
cdr3_aa: CASRRDRANEKLFF

v_call: TRBV11-1
cdr3_aa: CASSRTSGPYNEQFF

v_call: TRBV2
cdr3_aa: CASNSGRVDIQYF

v_call: TRBV5-8
cdr3_aa: CASSMGQVNTGELFF

v_call: TRBV4-1
cdr3_aa: CASSLGLESVHNEQFF

v_call: TRBV6-5
cdr3_aa: CASSSRLAGDRDTQYF

v_call: TRBV4-1
cdr3_aa: CASSQGSGGLLGNTIYF

v_call: TRBV6-6
cdr3_aa: CASSYGGAETQYF